These T cell receptor beta chains were read from a single sample in a study of blood T cell repertoires in COVID-19. The table came from immunoSEQ multiplex PCR; TCRdb's copy has only in-frame clones and leaves some out. The sample yields more than 80,000 clones, less than 85% seen once. Sequenced material: peripheral blood. The source of these receptors is a woman aged 55-75 years with acute or convalescent COVID-19. Each CDR3 is given with its conserved first and last residue. Fields, in order: D gene, V gene, J gene, clone size, CDR3 protein, CDR3 DNA. A D gene is named only where the DNA matches it firmly. Only part of the rows carry a size: once, few, many, or a class if the clone is expanded.

>TRBD2|TRBV25-1|TRBJ2-2|NA
CASSELALAGANTGELFF
TGTGCCAGCAGTGAATTGGCTCTAGCGGGAGCGAACACCGGGGAGCTGTTTTTT
>TRBD1|TRBV6-5|TRBJ2-7|NA
CASGSGQGTYEQYF
TGTGCCAGCGGGTCGGGACAGGGAACCTACGAGCAGTACTTC
>NA|TRBV19|TRBJ1-1|NA
CASSPGGAGALNTEAFF
TGTGCCAGTAGTCCCGGTGGGGCTGGGGCCTTGAACACTGAAGCTTTCTTT
>NA|TRBV5-8|TRBJ2-5|NA
CASSPRGRGQETQYF
TGTGCCAGCAGCCCCCGCGGGCGTGGGCAAGAGACCCAGTACTTC
>NA|TRBV11-1|TRBJ1-1|NA
CASRRQLNTEAFF
TGTGCCAGCAGGAGACAGTTGAACACTGAAGCTTTCTTT
>TRBD1|TRBV6-5|TRBJ1-5|NA
CASRPTGGGQPQHF
TGTGCCAGCAGGCCCACAGGGGGTGGTCAGCCCCAGCATTTT
>NA|TRBV30|TRBJ2-3|NA
CALRGTSPGAQYF
TGTGCCCTTCGCGGGACGTCCCCTGGTGCGCAGTATTTT
>TRBD2|TRBV14|TRBJ2-5|once
CASSPLLRGGNQEETQYF
TGTGCCAGCAGCCCTCTTCTGCGGGGGGGAAACCAAGAGGAGACCCAGTACTTC
>TRBD2|TRBV9|TRBJ2-3|NA
CASSQFTTSGRTDTQYF
TGTGCCAGCAGCCAATTCACGACTAGCGGGAGGACAGATACGCAGTATTTT
>NA|TRBV18|TRBJ2-3|NA
CASSPPGSTDTQYF
TGTGCCAGCTCACCACCAGGGAGTACAGATACGCAGTATTTT
>TRBD1|TRBV5-1|TRBJ1-1|NA
CASSRQDRGTEAFF
TGCGCCAGCAGCCGGCAGGACAGGGGCACTGAAGCTTTCTTT
>NA|TRBV5-1|TRBJ1-2|NA
CASSPEGVGYGYTF
TGCGCCAGCAGCCCGGAGGGCGTAGGCTATGGCTACACCTTC
>NA|TRBV6-2/TRBV6-3|TRBJ2-5|NA
CASSYVVGAGETQYF
TGTGCCAGCAGTTACGTGGTGGGAGCTGGAGAGACCCAGTACTTC
>TRBD1|TRBV19|TRBJ2-1|NA
CASSGQGFAYNEQFF
TGTGCCAGTAGTGGACAGGGGTTTGCCTACAATGAGCAGTTCTTC
>NA|TRBV25-1|TRBJ2-1|NA
CASSLGGTSSYNEQFF
TGTGCCAGCAGTCTTGGGGGCACCAGCTCCTACAATGAGCAGTTCTTC
>NA|TRBV5-4|TRBJ1-2|NA
CASSLPLNYGYTF
TGTGCCAGCAGCTTGCCTCTTAACTATGGCTACACCTTC
>NA|TRBV2|TRBJ2-2|NA
CASNPYLAPGELFF
TGTGCCAGTAACCCCTATCTAGCCCCCGGGGAGCTGTTTTTT
>NA|TRBV3-1/TRBV3-2|TRBJ1-6|NA
CASSVRTADNSPLHF
TGTGCCAGCAGCGTAAGGACAGCCGATAATTCACCCCTCCACTTT
>NA|TRBV7-2|TRBJ1-3|NA
CASSLDAREGNTIYF
TGTGCCAGCAGCTTAGACGCCCGGGAGGGAAACACCATATATTTT
>NA|TRBV9|TRBJ2-3|NA
CASSVAWDTASTDTQYF
TGTGCCAGCAGCGTAGCTTGGGACACTGCTTCCACAGATACGCAGTATTTT
>TRBD1|TRBV5-5|TRBJ1-5|NA
CASSRRQGIDQPQHF
TGTGCCAGCAGCCGGCGACAGGGAATTGATCAGCCCCAGCATTTT
>NA|TRBV7-2|TRBJ2-1|NA
CASSYRQVSYNEQFF
TGTGCCAGCAGCTACCGACAGGTTTCCTACAATGAGCAGTTCTTC
>NA|TRBV30|TRBJ2-5|once
CAWSSTTGYSETQYF
TGTGCCTGGAGTTCTACCACAGGGTATTCAGAGACCCAGTACTTC
>NA|TRBV18|TRBJ1-2|NA
CASSPSSENYGYTF
TGTGCCAGCTCACCATCTTCAGAAAACTATGGCTACACCTTC
>TRBD2|TRBV11-2|TRBJ2-7|NA
CASSFQPGLAGYEQYF
TGTGCCAGCAGCTTTCAACCGGGGCTAGCGGGGTACGAGCAGTACTTC
>TRBD2|TRBV5-1|TRBJ2-7|NA
CASTTGTSGAEQYF
TGCGCCAGCACAACCGGGACTAGCGGAGCTGAGCAGTACTTC
>TRBD2|TRBV7-9|TRBJ2-3|NA
CASSLSSLAGVSDTQYF
TGTGCCAGCAGCTTAAGTTCGCTAGCGGGAGTGTCGGATACGCAGTATTTT
>NA|TRBV3-1/TRBV3-2|TRBJ1-5|few
CASSQARGTGQPQHF
TGTGCCAGCAGCCAAGCCCGGGGGACGGGACAGCCCCAGCATTTT
>TRBD1|TRBV3-1/TRBV3-2|TRBJ1-4|once
CASSQGTGEEKLFF
TGTGCCAGCAGCCAAGGGACAGGTGAAGAAAAACTGTTTTTT
>NA|TRBV5-6|TRBJ2-1|once
CASSFNRLDHNEQFF
TGTGCCAGCAGCTTTAACAGGCTCGACCACAATGAGCAGTTCTTC
>TRBD1|TRBV19|TRBJ1-5|once
CASSTTGGRNQPQHF
TGTGCCAGTAGCACGACAGGGGGCAGAAATCAGCCCCAGCATTTT
>TRBD2|TRBV4-2|TRBJ2-7|NA
CASSQGASGGVSYEQYF
TGTGCCAGCAGCCAAGGGGCTAGCGGGGGGGTATCCTACGAGCAGTACTTC
>NA|TRBV4-1|TRBJ2-7|NA
CASSHSFGGGQPYEQYF
TGCGCCAGCAGCCACTCCTTTGGCGGGGGACAACCCTACGAGCAGTACTTC
>NA|TRBV25-1|TRBJ1-6|NA
CASRAPGHSPLHF
TGTGCCAGCCGAGCCCCAGGGCATTCACCCCTCCACTTT
>TRBD1|TRBV6-5|TRBJ2-7|NA
CASSPGQITYEQYF
TGTGCCAGCAGTCCGGGACAGATTACCTACGAGCAGTACTTC
>NA|TRBV5-1|TRBJ2-1|few
CASSLGHNEQFF
TGCGCCAGCAGCTTGGGGCACAATGAGCAGTTCTTC
>TRBD2|TRBV7-9|TRBJ2-1|NA
CASSLWTGTRNNEQFF
TGTGCCAGCAGCTTGTGGACCGGGACTAGGAACAATGAGCAGTTCTTC
>NA|TRBV5-4|TRBJ1-1|NA
CASSLGGGPTVNTEAFF
TGTGCCAGCAGCTTGGGTGGGGGCCCTACAGTGAACACTGAAGCTTTCTTT
>NA|TRBV21-1|TRBJ1-1|NA
CASSTKGDRGPMNTEAFF
TGTGCCAGCAGCACTAAGGGGGACAGGGGGCCGATGAACACTGAAGCTTTCTTT
>NA|TRBV6-5|TRBJ1-6|NA
CASSYEVHNSPLHF
TGTGCCAGCAGTTATGAGGTCCATAATTCACCCCTCCACTTT
>NA|TRBV27|TRBJ1-1|NA
CASSPLEDTEAFF
TGTGCCAGCAGCCCCTTGGAGGACACTGAAGCTTTCTTT
>TRBD1|TRBV7-2|TRBJ2-7|NA
CASSLTGGYDEQYF
TGTGCCAGCAGCCTGACAGGGGGCTACGACGAGCAGTACTTC
>TRBD1|TRBV18|TRBJ1-1|NA
CASSPLNRGETEAFF
TGTGCCAGCTCACCACTTAACAGGGGAGAGACTGAAGCTTTCTTT
>NA|TRBV21-1|TRBJ1-2|NA
CASSKDGQGVYYGYTF
TGTGCCAGCAGCAAAGACGGACAGGGGGTCTACTATGGCTACACCTTC
>TRBD2|TRBV7-2|TRBJ2-3|once
CASSLSGRSTDTQYF
TGTGCCAGCAGTCTTAGCGGGAGGAGCACAGATACGCAGTATTTT
>TRBD2|TRBV20-1|TRBJ2-1|NA
CSASPPLAGLNEQFF
TGCAGTGCTAGTCCCCCCCTAGCGGGACTCAATGAGCAGTTCTTC
>NA|TRBV7-2|TRBJ2-7|NA
CASSLVAGTSYEQYF
TGTGCCAGCAGCTTGGTCGCGGGGACCTCCTACGAGCAGTACTTC
>TRBD1|TRBV25-1|TRBJ2-3|NA
CASSIRTGVFTDTQYF
TGTGCCAGCAGTATCCGGACAGGAGTTTTTACAGATACGCAGTATTTT
>NA|TRBV18|TRBJ1-4|NA
CASSPVRNSQGKGEKLFF
TGTGCCAGCTCACCAGTTCGGAATTCACAGGGAAAGGGTGAAAAACTGTTTTTT
>TRBD1|TRBV7-9|TRBJ1-2|NA
CASSIGQGDYGYTF
TGTGCCAGCAGCATAGGACAGGGGGACTATGGCTACACCTTC
>NA|TRBV7-2|TRBJ2-5|NA
CASSLAQGGETQYF
TGTGCCAGCAGCTTAGCCCAGGGAGGAGAGACCCAGTACTTC
>NA|TRBV5-1|TRBJ1-1|NA
CASRGVGSGSATEAFF
TGCGCCAGCAGAGGGGTGGGATCCGGATCTGCCACTGAAGCTTTCTTT
>NA|TRBV5-1|TRBJ1-3|NA
CASSLGGDQNTIYF
TGCGCCAGCAGCTTGGGCGGGGATCAAAACACCATATATTTT